This section outlines one T cell receptor beta chain sequence together with its context. Its antigen is undetermined. The data are from a study of radiation and T cells in renal cell carcinoma. The overall study: Nephrectomy followed 15 Gy stereotactic body radiation by 4 weeks.

The length of the CDR3 is 14 residues. With 4 bases removed from V and 4 bases from J, the gap between germline ends came to 8 bases. Germline CDR1 and CDR2: MNHNS and SASEGT. The sample's time point: baseline pretreatment blood. As for treatment: 15 Gy SBRT to primary tumor, nephrectomy 4 weeks later. Blood was sampled at baseline, 2 weeks and 4 weeks after SBRT. Study observations and caveats: Top tumor clonotypes rose in blood 2 weeks post-radiation, then contracted. Without pretreatment biopsies, baseline tumor clonotype presence was undetermined.

TCRdb's table, derived via immunoSEQ multiplex PCR, lists solely in-frame clones and lacks some. The table has about 130,000 clones, roughly four fifths seen once. The rearrangement uses TRBV6-1 and TRBJ1-6, with D hard to call. The specimen comprised blood, sampled from a patient whose treatment included radiotherapy and nephrectomy. The TCR was taken from a woman in her sixties or seventies with renal cell carcinoma. CDR3 nucleotide sequence: TGTGCCAGCAGTGTTTTGGAGTATAATTCACCCCTCCACTTT. Amino acid sequence: CASSVLEYNSPLHF.